The rows below give T cell receptor beta chains drawn from one sample of a study of early T cells in non-severe SARS-CoV-2 infection. Each CDR3 protein is one row after TCRdb ran MiXCR on the 5' RACE reads. The table records about 23,000 distinct CDR3 sequences, 5% of them present only once. The sample consisted of whole blood. These receptors were obtained from an adult who was a healthcare worker with PCR-confirmed SARS-CoV-2 infection or an uninfected control (not recorded which). Both conserved end residues are trimmed from each CDR3. The size of a clone is reported for some rows only, either as once, few or many, or as a class for expanded clones.

v_call clone_size cdr3_aa
TRBV6-5 - ASSSRDRSNSPLH
TRBV9 many ASSMVPGTGAEQY
TRBV6-5 many ASSLTSGGAGETQY
TRBV28 many ASSPGNSGRGKTQY
TRBV11-1 many ASSFGPSNTEAF
TRBV5-4 - ASSLEYLPYGYT
TRBV7-7 medium-sized ASSYQPKETQY
TRBV7-3 many ASSPFDRGGTEAF
TRBV11-3 many ASSLDEGQNTEAF
TRBV29-1 many SAPRGYNEQF
TRBV7-2 few ASSLPIRTSGGAYNEQF
TRBV5-1 few ASSLATSSTDTQY
TRBV18 many ASSQGYGNQPQH
TRBV10-1 many ASSEEVTYEQY
TRBV12-3/TRBV12-4 few ASSLVEDMNTEAF
TRBV7-3 - ASSTTGSDEQY
TRBV19 many ASTRDRESNQPQH
TRBV19 many ASSPGLAGGSDTGELF
TRBV7-3 few ASARSPGDSPLH
TRBV11-3 many ASSAMPGPQETQY
TRBV23-1 many ASSHLGTVEKLF
TRBV29-1 - SALRGGEKLF
TRBV19 medium-sized ASRGIDTAQETQY
TRBV11-2 many ASSPNGAGETQY
TRBV12-3/TRBV12-4 many ASTRQGVGYEQY
TRBV28 - ASGRDRGFCEQY
TRBV27 - ASSLSRGQGSQEQY
TRBV5-1 many ASSPVLAQGTYEQY
TRBV24-1 many ATSDSQSGRSYEQY
TRBV19 few ASQDRGYEQY
TRBV7-2 many ASSIGLAAPRTKNIQY
TRBV9 - ASSVPSTTDEQF
TRBV5-4 many ASSLKYRGLSEAF
TRBV7-7 - ASSLAGSTDTQY
TRBV5-1 many ASSVGASGISYEQY
TRBV6-1 - AIYLGGMSEKLF
TRBV11-2 few ASSSGGPLKLEQY
TRBV6-6 many ASSSFRGAVAGYT
TRBV7-3 - ASSATPNTGELF
TRBV7-9 many ASSPGQFGSTEAF
TRBV20-1 many SARVLGLDSGEQY
TRBV6-5 few ASSYTLPDSRDGYT
TRBV19 medium-sized ASSRDRENQPQH
TRBV29-1 few SVEDLWASGGTDTQY
TRBV18 many ASSSEVSYEQY
TRBV7-3 many ASSLMSGGYEQF
TRBV29-1 many SVAGRLNTGELF
TRBV2 many ASSEGPRNEQF
TRBV6-6 many ASSFVGTSGNTIY
TRBV3-1 many ASSLDTTKNIQY